The 32 T cell receptor beta chains presented below share a single source sample, sequenced in a study of memory CD4+ T cells and cytomegalovirus serostatus. Single viable CD3+CD4+CD8-CD45RO+ cells were sorted as the memory CD4+ T cells. The method was immunoSEQ multiplex PCR; TCRdb's version includes in-frame clones alone and lacks a portion of them. The table has 45,000 to 65,000 clones, about 86% seen once. The sample comprised memory CD4+ T cells from blood. The receptors derive from an adult in good health and CMV-seropositive.

V usage is TRBV4-2 and J usage is TRBJ1-2; TRBD1 aligns across 7 bases. Trimming took 1 base from V and 7 from J; bases not matched to a gene: 6. From germline, CDR1 is LGHNA and CDR2 YNFKEQ. CDR3 length: 14 residues. In nucleotides, the CDR3 is TGTGCCAGCAGCCAAGTCTCAGGGGGTACTGGCTACACCTTC. It is translated as CASSQVSGGTGYTF.

The gene calls are TRBV5-1 and TRBJ2-1; D unresolved. CDR3 length equals 14 residues. From germline, CDR1 is SGHRS and CDR2 YFSETQ. Trimming stripped 7 bases from V and 1 base from J, with 12 bases between. The CDR3 spells CASHREASYNEQFF. The CDR3 DNA reads TGCGCCAGCCACCGAGAGGCTTCCTACAATGAGCAGTTCTTC.

V is TRBV18 and J is TRBJ2-1; D gene ambiguous. V was pared by 6 bases and J by 6 bases, with 12 bases between. Germline V lookup: CDR1 KGHSH, CDR2 LQKENI. This CDR3 contains 13 residues. The CDR3 loop is CASSQDLSNEQFF. Here the CDR3 DNA reads TGTGCCAGCTCCCAAGACCTTAGCAATGAGCAGTTCTTC.

This clone was detected a few times. The CDR3 is CASSIETYNEQFF. The DNA for the CDR3 is TGTGCCAGTAGTATTGAAACTTACAATGAGCAGTTCTTC. The chain is built from TRBV19 and TRBJ2-1; D unresolved. Germline CDR1 is LNHDA and CDR2 is SQIVND (reference sequence). Deletions cut 3 bases from V and 4 bases from J, with 7 bases between. This CDR3 is built from 13 residues.

This rearrangement joins TRBV15 to TRBJ2-7, with TRBD2 identical over 12 bases. The germline V gene encodes CDR1 LNHNV and CDR2 YYDKDF (reference sequence). This CDR3 is 18 amino acids long. V gave up 2 bases and J gave up 4 bases; unmatched junction bases: 12. In nucleotides, the CDR3 is TGTGCCACCAGCAGAACTCTAGCGGGAGGGCCTGATAATTACGAGCAGTACTTC. This translates into CATSRTLAGGPDNYEQYF.

A remark on this clone: The sample contains more than one DNA sequence encoding this CDR3. The chain employs TRBV7-7 and TRBJ2-5; D possibly corresponds to TRBD2 (7 bases). The CDR3 sequence is 15 residues long. Germline-derived CDR1 and CDR2 are SSHAT and FNYEAQ (reference sequence). V lost 5 bases and J lost 1, with 14 bases in between. CDR3 in amino acids: CASSLGGGGQETQYF. The CDR3 nucleotides read TGTGCCAGCAGCCTGGGAGGGGGGGGCCAAGAGACCCAGTACTTC.

The V call is TRBV7-9, the J call TRBJ2-7, with TRBD2 matching over 15 bases. The germline gives CDR1 SEHNR, CDR2 FQNEAQ (reference sequence). This CDR3 has 16 amino acids. Losses at the gene ends were 4 bases for V and 5 bases for J; bases not matched to a gene: 6. CDR3: CASSYGLAGGPDEQYF. The DNA of the CDR3 is TGTGCCAGCAGCTACGGACTAGCGGGAGGGCCGGACGAGCAGTACTTC.

The chain employs TRBV4-3 and TRBJ2-7; D is possibly TRBD1 (8 bases). V lost 4 bases, J lost 2 bases, and 15 bases lay in between. Germline V gene data show CDR1 as LGHNA and CDR2 as YSLEER. This CDR3 region has 15 residues. CDR3 protein: CASSREQGGAYEQYF. CDR3 nucleotides: TGCGCCAGCAGCCGAGAACAGGGGGGGGCCTACGAGCAGTACTTC.

This clone has a single count. The chain couples TRBV6-5 to TRBJ2-7; TRBD1 matches 12 bases. Germline V lookup: CDR1 MNHEY, CDR2 SVGAGI. Germline trimming cut 5 bases from V and 4 bases from J; bases unmatched to any gene: 6. This CDR3 has 15 residues. CDR3 DNA: TGTGCCAGCAGTCCCGGGGACAGGGGGCGATACGAGCAGTACTTC. It encodes CASSPGDRGRYEQYF.

The rearrangement links TRBV15 to TRBJ2-3, with D possibly matching TRBD2 (5 bases). Germline V gene sequence: CDR1 LNHNV, CDR2 YYDKDF (reference sequence). There are 15 residues in the CDR3. Between the trimmed V and J ends, which lost 5 bases and 0 bases, there was a span of 12 bases. The CDR3 sequence is CATSSLTGSTDTQYF. The CDR3 DNA follows: TGTGCCACCAGCTCCCTGACGGGGAGCACAGATACGCAGTATTTT.

The V call is TRBV19, the J call TRBJ2-7; 11 bases line up with TRBD1. CDR3 size: 15 residues. With V trimmed by 2 bases and J by 4 bases, 4 bases remained unmatched. Looked up from germline, CDR1 is LNHDA and CDR2 is SQIVND (reference sequence). CDR3 nucleotides: TGTGCCAGTAGTATATCAGGACAGGGGGCGTACGAGCAGTACTTC. This encodes CASSISGQGAYEQYF.

The chain is built from TRBV7-3 and TRBJ2-1, with no clear D. The germline V and J ends were trimmed by 4 bases and 3 bases, with 13 bases remaining between them. The CDR3 is 15 amino acids. Germline CDR1 SGHTA, CDR2 FQGTGA. DNA of the CDR3: TGTGCCAGCAGCTCTTCTCCCTCGGGCTACAATGAGCAGTTCTTC. Its translation: CASSSSPSGYNEQFF.

The V gene is TRBV19, the J gene TRBJ1-1; D might be TRBD1 (5 bases). Per the germline V gene, CDR1 is LNHDA and CDR2 is SQIVND (reference sequence). The CDR3 has 16 amino acids. V lost 5 bases, J lost 1 base, and 17 bases lay in between. The CDR3 nucleotides are TGTGCCAGTAGTCCCAGGGCGTGGTCGGGGAACACTGAAGCTTTCTTT. The encoded protein is CASSPRAWSGNTEAFF.

V is TRBV28 and J is TRBJ2-2, with D unclear. Trimming stripped 5 bases from V and 6 bases from J, with 19 bases between. The germline CDR1 and CDR2 sequences are MDHEN and SYDVKM. This CDR3 region has 16 residues. CDR3 in DNA: TGTGCCAGCAGTCCCCCCTTTGGTCTTGGGTCCGGGGAGCTGTTTTTT. It codes for CASSPPFGLGSGELFF.

This chain joins TRBV4-2 and TRBJ2-2, with D unclear. With 0 bases removed from V and 6 bases from J, the gap between germline ends came to 20 bases. CDR3 length: 18 residues. Germline V gene data show CDR1 as LGHNA and CDR2 as YNFKEQ. CDR3 sequence: CASSQDLTAATLSGELFF. Written as DNA, the CDR3 is TGTGCCAGCAGCCAAGATTTAACCGCGGCAACCCTTTCCGGGGAGCTGTTTTTT.

CDR3 sequence: CASSPDRSSGTQYF. Here the CDR3 DNA reads TGTGCCAGCAGCCCGGACAGGTCCTCCGGAACGCAGTATTTT. The rearrangement links TRBV7-2 to TRBJ2-3; 7 nucleotides line up with TRBD1. Germline lookup yields CDR1 SGHTA and CDR2 FQGNSA. The CDR3 is 14 amino acids. Trimming cost V 5 bases and J 9 bases; bases outside gene matches: 11.

The genes are TRBV19 and TRBJ2-7, with 8 nucleotides matching TRBD2. This CDR3 comprises 15 residues. The ends lost 5 bases at V and 2 bases at J; junction bases unmatched: 8. CDR1 is LNHDA, CDR2 SQIVND, per germline (reference sequence). The CDR3 region has the DNA TGTGCCAGTAGTCCCCTGCGGGGGGTTACCTACGAGCAGTACTTC. Translation: CASSPLRGVTYEQYF.

The chain combines TRBV7-2 with TRBJ2-7; 7 positions match TRBD1. The CDR3 sequence is 15 residues long. Trimming at V came to 2 bases and at J to 1 base, leaving 5 bases not matched to a gene. CDR1 SGHTA and CDR2 FQGNSA come from the germline V gene. The CDR3 sequence: CASSLRVDRSYEQYF. The CDR3 coding sequence is TGTGCCAGCAGCTTAAGGGTGGACAGGTCCTACGAGCAGTACTTC.

The chain carries TRBV5-1 and TRBJ2-3; D may be TRBD1 (6 bases). The CDR3 is made up of 16 amino acids. Trimming left V 4 bases short and J 6 bases short, with 21 bases between. CDR1 and CDR2 (germline): SGHRS, YFSETQ. Here the CDR3 reads CASSPSPLRGGDTQYF. The CDR3 nucleotides read TGCGCCAGCAGCCCGAGTCCGCTCAGGGGTGGGGATACGCAGTATTTT.

V and J are TRBV28 and TRBJ2-7; 8 nucleotides match TRBD1. Germline CDR1 MDHEN, CDR2 SYDVKM. V shed 5 bases and J 4 bases; nucleotides not matched to a gene: 7. The CDR3 extends over 14 amino acids. CDR3 loop: CASSKAGGWYEQYF. The CDR3 nucleotides read TGTGCCAGCAGTAAAGCAGGGGGCTGGTACGAGCAGTACTTC.

This chain uses TRBV7-9 with TRBJ2-5, with TRBD2 matching 7 bases. Germline V gives CDR1 SEHNR, CDR2 FQNEAQ (reference sequence). The CDR3 sequence is 14 residues long. V lost 0 bases to trimming and J lost 6 bases; unmatched junction nucleotides: 4. The CDR3 loop reads CASSLAGGVKTQYF. The CDR3 DNA follows: TGTGCCAGCAGCTTAGCGGGAGGGGTCAAGACCCAGTACTTC.

The genes are TRBV7-2 and TRBJ1-1; D is perhaps TRBD1 (6 bases). Germline V lookup: CDR1 SGHTA, CDR2 FQGNSA. V lost 3 bases and J 6 bases, leaving 20 bases between the germline ends. The CDR3 has 16 amino acids. The CDR3 bases are TGTGCCAGCAGCTTGGGGCAGGGGAGGGCCCTCGCTGAAGCTTTCTTT. Its translation is CASSLGQGRALAEAFF.

This chain joins TRBV6-5 and TRBJ1-2; 7 bases map to TRBD1. Trimming cost V 0 bases and J 4 bases; bases outside gene matches: 8. CDR1 and CDR2 (germline): MNHEY, SVGAGI. This CDR3 has 16 amino acids. The CDR3 reads CASSYSGTASTYGYTF. For the CDR3, the DNA is TGTGCCAGCAGTTACTCGGGGACAGCTTCTACCTATGGCTACACCTTC.

This clone appeared a few times. The chain carries TRBV21-1 and TRBJ1-4; the D call in the table, TRBD1, was not verified against the DNA. TRBV21-1 is labeled a pseudogene. This CDR3 is built from 15 residues. CDR3 nucleotide sequence: TGTGCCAGCAGCAAGAAGGGGTGGACTAATGAAAAACTGTTTTTT. Protein product: CASSKKGWTNEKLFF.

This chain connects TRBV19 to TRBJ1-5; 9 bases are a match to TRBD1. J gave up 0 bases and V 5 bases, and 8 bases lay outside the gene matches. The germline CDR1 and CDR2 sequences are LNHDA and SQIVND (reference sequence). The CDR3 extends over 17 amino acids. The CDR3, as DNA: TGTGCCAGTAGTCATAACCGGGACAGGGCTAGCAATCAGCCCCAGCATTTT. It is translated as CASSHNRDRASNQPQHF. The variable domain in full, completed from reference TRBV19 and TRBJ1-5, reads DGGITQSPKYLFRKEGQNVTLSCEQNLNHDAMYWYRQDPGQGLRLIYYSQIVNDFQKGDIAEGYSVSREKKESFPLTVTSAQKNPTAFYLCASSHNRDRASNQPQHFGDGTRLSIL.

The chain employs TRBV7-2 and TRBJ2-5; 12 bases fit TRBD2. Germline values: CDR1 SGHTA, CDR2 FQGNSA. This CDR3 has 15 amino acids. Losses at the gene ends were 3 bases for V and 4 bases for J; bases not matched to a gene: 3. CDR3 in DNA: TGTGCCAGCAGCTTCCCTAGCGGGGGGGGAGAGACCCAGTACTTC. It codes for CASSFPSGGGETQYF.

This clone was seen a few times. This chain joins TRBV6-4 and TRBJ1-1, with D tentatively TRBD1 (6 bases). The CDR3 extends over 14 amino acids. V dropped 5 bases and J dropped 3 bases, with 13 bases sitting between them. The V gene's germline CDR1 is MRHNA and CDR2 SNTAGT. The CDR3 DNA reads as TGTGCCAGCAGTTTTAGGACAGATCACACTGAAGCTTTCTTT. It codes for CASSFRTDHTEAFF.

This chain uses TRBV5-1 with TRBJ2-1; D is ambiguous. Germline V gene lookup returns CDR1 SGHRS and CDR2 YFSETQ. V lost 1 base and J lost 10, with 12 bases in between. The CDR3 consists of 13 residues. CDR3 residues: CASSLSGLGEQFF. CDR3 in DNA: TGCGCCAGCAGCTTGAGTGGCCTCGGGGAGCAGTTCTTC.

This sequence joins TRBV6-5 and TRBJ2-3, with D unclear. CDR1 is MNHEY, CDR2 SVGAGI, per germline. CDR3 length: 11 residues. V was clipped by 6 bases and J by 5 bases, with 6 bases between them. The CDR3 DNA is TGTGCCAGCAGCCACGGAGATACGCAGTATTTT. Protein product: CASSHGDTQYF.

The V and J genes are TRBV19 and TRBJ2-6; TRBD1 matches at 10 bases. Germline-derived CDR1 and CDR2 are LNHDA and SQIVND (reference sequence). This CDR3 spans 18 amino acids. The V gene end was trimmed by 5 bases and the J gene end by 0 bases; junction bases not matched to a gene: 7. CDR3 amino acids: CASSLLTGGDSGANVLTF. In nucleotides, the CDR3 is TGTGCCAGTAGTCTATTGACAGGGGGCGACTCTGGGGCCAACGTCCTGACTTTC.

J is TRBJ2-1 and V is TRBV5-6, with a weak D call TRBD2 (6 bases). The length of the CDR3 is 15 residues. Germline V CDR1 and CDR2: SGHDT, YYEEEE. The ends were cut back, 0 bases at V and 0 bases at J, with 7 bases in the middle. The CDR3 DNA follows: TGTGCCAGCAGCTTGGACGGGAGCTCCTACAATGAGCAGTTCTTC. The encoded protein is CASSLDGSSYNEQFF.

V gene TRBV7-3 combines with J gene TRBJ2-1, with 9 positions matching TRBD2. The CDR3 spans 15 residues. CDR1 and CDR2 (germline): SGHTA, FQGTGA. The V gene end was trimmed by 2 bases and the J gene end by 9 bases; junction bases not matched to a gene: 8. The CDR3 here is CASSLSASGVSEQFF. CDR3 DNA sequence: TGTGCCAGCAGCTTATCGGCTAGCGGGGTCAGTGAGCAGTTCTTC.